Below, 28 T cell receptor beta chains from the same sample are listed, as sequenced in a study of post-analysis software for immune sequencing data. Study findings and constraints: With TRBV5-6, TRBV5-1 and TRBV20-1 included, 4 to 6 TRBV segments were more frequent in patients than in controls.

TCR beta cDNA libraries had unique molecular identifiers. MiXCR, run by TCRdb on the PCR reads, gives a single entry per CDR3 protein. The sample holds about 770,000 distinct CDR3 sequences, more than 45% seen once. No cognate antigen is known for these TCRs. Input material: blood. These receptor sequences come from a girl aged 5-17 years with multiple sclerosis.

The V and J genes are TRBV7-2 and TRBJ1-2, with 7 positions matching TRBD1. Germline V gene lookup returns CDR1 SGHTA and CDR2 FQGNSA. The V gene end was trimmed by 5 bases and the J gene end by 1 base; junction bases not matched to a gene: 13. The length of the CDR3 is 17 residues. The CDR3 nucleotides are TGTGCCAGCAGCCCCCAAATGGGGGGACAGAGTAACTATGGCTACACCTTC. Protein: CASSPQMGGQSNYGYTF.

The J gene is TRBJ2-7, the V gene TRBV9; D may be TRBD2 (7 bases). The assigned J gene may be wrong: the sequence end matches TRBJ2-5 better. Per the germline V gene, CDR1 is SGDLS and CDR2 is YYNGEE. The CDR3 runs to 15 residues. The CDR3 here is CASSVDGGGSGTQYF. Here the CDR3 DNA reads TGTGCCAGCAGCGTAGACGGCGGGGGCTCGGGGACCCAGTACTTC.

In its sample, this clonotype was seen a few times. The chain recombines TRBV6-2 or TRBV6-3 with TRBJ1-1; perhaps TRBD1 as D (6 bases). The CDR3 totals 14 residues. Germline assignment: CDR1 MNHEY and CDR2 SVGEGT. The V end lost 2 bases, the J end lost 4 bases, and 11 bases lay between the germline ends. CDR3 sequence (DNA): TGTGCCAGCAGTTACACAGGGTCGGCCACTGAAGCTTTCTTT. This codes for CASSYTGSATEAFF.

This clonotype was seen only once. The junction departs from germline at one end; a sequencing error may be responsible. This sequence joins TRBV15 and TRBJ2-7, with D tentatively TRBD2 (6 bases). Germline assignment: CDR1 LNHNV and CDR2 YYDKDF (reference sequence). This CDR3 region has 15 residues. The CDR3 spells CATSREGRDSNEQYF. The CDR3 DNA reads TGTGCCACCAGCAGAGAGGGACGGGACTCCAACGAGCAGTACTTC.

CDR3 sequence: CSASTREPGGTDTQYF. The CDR3, as DNA: TGCAGTGCTAGTACCCGGGAGCCGGGAGGCACAGATACGCAGTATTTT. J is TRBJ2-3 and V is TRBV20-1; a possible D gene is TRBD2 (6 bases). Deletions cut 3 bases from V and 1 base from J, with 17 bases between. This CDR3 is built from 16 residues. The germline gives CDR1 DFQATT, CDR2 SNEGSKA (reference sequence).

This clonotype showed up just a few times. The chain combines TRBV20-1 with TRBJ2-7; a possible D gene is TRBD2 (6 bases). The CDR3 has 14 residues. Looked up from germline, CDR1 is DFQATT and CDR2 is SNEGSKA (reference sequence). The V end lost 0 bases, the J end lost 0 bases, and 9 bases lay between the germline ends. This CDR3 is CSARDGTASYEQYF. The CDR3 DNA follows: TGCAGTGCTAGAGACGGGACTGCCTCCTACGAGCAGTACTTC.

The rearrangement links TRBV9 to TRBJ2-5; unclear D gene. This CDR3 has 15 residues. Trimming removed 0 bases at V and 6 bases at J, with 15 bases between. Germline V lookup: CDR1 SGDLS, CDR2 YYNGEE. This CDR3 is CASSVEPHGLKTQYF. CDR3 coding DNA: TGTGCCAGCAGCGTAGAGCCCCACGGTTTAAAGACCCAGTACTTC. The variable domain in full, with the rest retrieved from reference TRBV9 and TRBJ2-5, is DSGVTQTPKHLITATGQRVTLRCSPRSGDLSVYWYQQSLDQGLQFLIQYYNGEERAKGNILERFSAQQFPDLHSELNLSSLELGDSALYFCASSVEPHGLKTQYFGPGTRLLVL.

This clonotype was observed a handful of times. This chain connects TRBV13 to TRBJ2-5; D remains unclear. The germline V and J ends were trimmed by 1 base and 0 bases, with 6 bases remaining between them. Germline CDR1 PRHDT, CDR2 FYEKMQ (reference sequence). The CDR3 sequence is 14 residues long. CDR3 coding DNA: TGTGCCAGCAGCTTAGTGGCAAACCAAGAGACCCAGTACTTC. Its protein is CASSLVANQETQYF. Looking up the rest from reference TRBV13 and TRBJ2-5 gives the full variable domain: AAGVIQSPRHLIKEKRETATLKCYPIPRHDTVYWYQQGPGQDPQFLISFYEKMQSDKGSIPDRFSAQQFSDYHSELNMSSLELGDSALYFCASSLVANQETQYFGPGTRLLVL.

The V call is TRBV12-3 or TRBV12-4, the J call TRBJ2-4, with a tentative D call TRBD2 (6 bases). V was shortened by 3 bases and J by 13 bases, with 19 bases between the two germline ends. The CDR3 length is 14 residues. The CDR3 loop reads CASSLGGMYNEQYF. For the CDR3, the DNA is TGTGCCAGCAGTTTGGGCGGGATGTACAATGAGCAGTACTTC.

The CDR3 nucleotides are TGTGCCAGCAGCTTGGGCAGGGGGCTTGCTGGCAATCAGCCCCAGCATTTT. Protein product: CASSLGRGLAGNQPQHF. The rearrangement joins TRBV5-6 to TRBJ1-5; TRBD1 matches at 8 bases. Unmatched junction bases numbered 7, after V lost 0 bases and J lost 2 bases. CDR1 and CDR2 (germline): SGHDT, YYEEEE. This CDR3 spans 17 amino acids.

The rearrangement uses TRBV6-1 and TRBJ2-3, with 9 bases matching TRBD2. In germline, CDR1 is MNHNS, CDR2 SASEGT. Germline trimming cut 2 bases from V and 4 bases from J; bases unmatched to any gene: 7. This CDR3 is built from 16 residues. CDR3 nucleotide sequence: TGTGCCAGCAGTGAACCTGGGGTAGCGGGAGCAGATACGCAGTATTTT. Amino acids: CASSEPGVAGADTQYF.

This chain links TRBV7-9 with TRBJ1-1; D gene uncertain. Looked up from germline, CDR1 is SEHNR and CDR2 is FQNEAQ (reference sequence). V lost 5 bases and J 1 base, leaving 14 bases between the germline ends. The CDR3 has 15 residues. The CDR3 coding sequence is TGTGCCAGCAGCCCTCCGTCTCCCGCGAACACTGAAGCTTTCTTT. Its translation: CASSPPSPANTEAFF.

The rearrangement links TRBV5-5 to TRBJ2-7; 8 bases match TRBD1. V trimming: 4 bases; J trimming: 6 bases; junction bases outside the gene matches: 12. This CDR3 has 15 amino acids. The V gene's germline CDR1 is SGHKS and CDR2 YYEKEE (reference sequence). CDR3 protein: CASSDGQGFHFEQYF. DNA for the CDR3: TGTGCCAGCAGCGACGGACAGGGTTTTCACTTCGAGCAGTACTTC.

The chain recombines TRBV12-3 or TRBV12-4 with TRBJ1-2; 7 positions match TRBD1. The CDR3 runs to 13 residues. Trimming removed 6 bases from V and 5 bases from J; junction bases left unmatched: 6. The CDR3 sequence is CASRPDRAYGYTF. Written as DNA, the CDR3 is TGTGCCAGCAGACCTGACAGGGCTTATGGCTACACCTTC.

The V call is TRBV15, the J call TRBJ2-7, with TRBD2 matching over 9 bases. Germline CDR1 is LNHNV and CDR2 is YYDKDF (reference sequence). The CDR3 is 15 residues long. J was trimmed by 3 bases and V by 1 base; bases with no gene match: 4. For the CDR3, the DNA is TGTGCCACCAGCAGAGTGGAGACTAGCGGCTACGAGCAGTACTTC. It is translated as CATSRVETSGYEQYF.

The chain joins TRBV28 to TRBJ2-7; D is possibly TRBD2 (6 bases). The CDR3 loop spans 14 amino acids. CDR1 is MDHEN and CDR2 is SYDVKM in the germline V gene. Trimming shortened V by 7 bases and J by 2 bases, and 15 bases separated the two germline ends. CDR3 region: CASKRGTPTYEQYF. The CDR3 DNA reads as TGTGCCAGCAAACGGGGGACGCCCACCTACGAGCAGTACTTC.

The genes are TRBV28 and TRBJ1-2, with D uncertain. The CDR3 runs 14 residues. CDR1 is MDHEN, CDR2 SYDVKM, per germline. Trimming cost V 3 bases and J 4 bases, with 12 bases left between them. CDR3 nucleotides: TGTGCCAGCAGTTTTGAGGAGAACCCCTATGGCTACACCTTC. It is translated as CASSFEENPYGYTF.

The chain has TRBV4-1 and TRBJ1-2, with 10 bases that match TRBD1. The CDR3 covers 17 residues. With 0 bases clipped from V and 1 base from J, the junction kept 5 bases outside the gene matches. Looked up from germline, CDR1 is MGHRA and CDR2 is YSYEKL. The CDR3 bases are TGCGCCAGCAGCCAAGAAGGGACAGGGGCCCTTAACTATGGCTACACCTTC. Protein: CASSQEGTGALNYGYTF.

The chain carries TRBV10-3 and TRBJ1-4, with a tentative D call TRBD1 (5 bases). The CDR3 extends over 12 amino acids. With 8 bases removed from V and 8 bases from J, the gap between germline ends came to 12 bases. Germline loops: CDR1 ENHRY, CDR2 SYGVKD. This chain's CDR3 is CAIGQGGEKLFF. The CDR3 DNA reads TGTGCCATCGGCCAGGGAGGCGAAAAACTGTTTTTT.

The CDR3 spells CASSLGQGALTETQYF. Written as DNA, the CDR3 is TGTGCCAGCAGTTTAGGGCAGGGGGCGCTAACGGAGACCCAGTACTTC. The chain couples TRBV12-3 or TRBV12-4 to TRBJ2-5, with 8 nucleotides matching TRBD1. The length of the CDR3 is 16 residues. The V gene end was trimmed by 1 base and the J gene end by 5 bases; junction bases not matched to a gene: 9.

This clonotype was seen just once. The V gene is TRBV6-5, the J gene TRBJ2-1; D tentatively reads TRBD1 or TRBD2 (6 bases each). The CDR3 covers 16 residues. CDR1 MNHEY and CDR2 SVGAGI come from the germline V gene. V was cut by 6 bases and J by 5 bases, with 20 bases left in between. CDR3 sequence (DNA): TGTGCCAGCAGCGATAAGGGGGTAGCGGTCGACAATGAGCAGTTCTTC. Translated, it gives CASSDKGVAVDNEQFF.

This chain links TRBV6-2 or TRBV6-3 with TRBJ2-3; D is unresolved. Germline values: CDR1 MNHEY, CDR2 SVGEGT. The CDR3 contains 16 residues. V dropped 3 bases and J dropped 6 bases, with 19 bases sitting between them. The CDR3 sequence: CASSYGRTSAADTQYF. Written as DNA, the CDR3 is TGTGCCAGCAGTTATGGCCGGACCTCGGCGGCGGATACGCAGTATTTT.

V usage is TRBV5-8 and J usage is TRBJ2-1, with a tentative D call TRBD2 (6 bases). The CDR3 runs to 16 residues. Germline-derived CDR1 and CDR2 are SGHTS and YDEGEE. Trimming left V 0 bases short and J 1 base short, with 11 bases between. CDR3 region: CASSLGGTGSYNEQFF. Here the CDR3 DNA reads TGTGCCAGCAGCTTGGGCGGGACTGGTTCCTACAATGAGCAGTTCTTC.

Regarding this clonotype: The germline gene is not matched at one end of the junction; a read error may be the cause. This rearrangement joins TRBV9 to TRBJ1-1, with 9 bases aligning to TRBD1. The CDR3 sequence is 14 residues long. CDR1 and CDR2 from the germline V gene are SGDLS and YYNGEE. CDR3 loop: CASSAGQGNTEAFF. The CDR3 DNA reads as TGCGCCAGCAGCGCGGGACAGGGAAACACTGAAGCTTTCTTT.

The chain employs TRBV7-2 and TRBJ2-7, with D perhaps given as TRBD1 or TRBD2 (6 bases each). The CDR3 extends over 16 amino acids. The ends were cut back, 5 bases at V and 3 bases at J, with 20 bases in the middle. Per germline, CDR1 SGHTA and CDR2 FQGNSA. The CDR3, as DNA: TGTGCCAGCAGCCTCGATTGGACAGTGGGAGGCTACGAGCAGTACTTC. Translation: CASSLDWTVGGYEQYF.

The chain links TRBV7-9 to TRBJ2-7; D gene uncertain. The CDR3 extends over 12 amino acids. The V gene lost 1 base and the J gene lost 7 bases, with 8 bases spanning the gap. Germline values: CDR1 SEHNR, CDR2 FQNEAQ (reference sequence). The CDR3 region is CASSLEREEQYF. The CDR3, as DNA: TGTGCCAGCAGCTTAGAAAGGGAAGAGCAGTACTTC.

This clonotype was picked up many times. J is TRBJ2-7 and V is TRBV15; no clear D gene. CDR3 length: 13 amino acids. CDR1 is LNHNV, CDR2 YYDKDF, per germline (reference sequence). V was pared by 0 bases and J by 3 bases, with 6 bases between. CDR3: CATSRDLVYEQYF. CDR3 bases: TGTGCCACCAGCAGAGATCTAGTCTACGAGCAGTACTTC.

This clonotype has only a few counts. The CDR3 region has the DNA TGCGCCAGCAGCCAAGATAGTCCAGAAGGGGAAAAACTGTTTTTT. It translates to CASSQDSPEGEKLFF. V is TRBV4-1 and J is TRBJ1-4; no clear D gene. Per germline, CDR1 MGHRA and CDR2 YSYEKL. Trimming cost V 0 bases and J 8 bases, with 13 bases left between them. The length of the CDR3 is 15 residues.